The source of this TCR beta chain is a study of PD-1 blockade in classical Hodgkin lymphoma (dated by TCRdb to the early 2020s). General notes on the study: Nivolumab dosing was 3 mg/kg intravenously every 2 weeks, continuing until either disease progression or unacceptable toxicity. To define a peripheral blood immune signature of response to PD-1 blockade in classical Hodgkin lymphoma, the study combined TCR beta sequencing with CyTOF.

Results and caveats for the whole study, not just this receptor: Diversity was lower in patients who began nivolumab less than 1 year after ASCT, so these patients were left out of later analyses to avoid confounding by immune reconstitution. Trial patients achieving complete response had baseline diversity similar to newly diagnosed patients, whereas partial responders and progressors had significantly lower diversity. Baseline TCR diversity was reported to be lower in newly diagnosed patients than in healthy donors, and even lower in relapsed/refractory patients. The study was restricted to a single clinical trial cohort, and the causes of repertoire differences, possibly disease activity or prior therapy, were left undefined. CD4+ but not CD8+ TCR diversity rose significantly by C4D1 (p=0.0027 vs p=0.16), most apparent in complete responders (p=0.02).

CDR1 and CDR2 are drawn from the germline V gene: MNHEY, SVGAGI. The CDR3 has 15 amino acids, counting the end cysteine and phenylalanine. Kept here is only the CDR3 DNA, which spans 45 bases and is read in frame from base 1. The V end gives up 5 bases and the J end 1 base, leaving 5 bases in the junction not matched to a gene. This clone was detected a few times. This clone's antigen is unknown. No base-level quality is on record; no much larger clone is a single base apart. The Qiagen DNeasy kit was used to extract genomic DNA both from unsorted PBMCs and from the negatively selected CD4+ and CD8+ fractions. TCR beta CDR3 regions were amplified by immunoSEQ multiplex PCR using primers annealing to V and J segments. A synthetic immune receptor repertoire was used to minimize amplification bias, and any remaining bias was removed computationally after sequencing. The paper's data handling went like this. Repertoire diversity was quantified as the Shannon entropy index using custom Python scripts. The unsorted, CD4+ and CD8+ repertoires were each analyzed separately, with the exception of combined analyses, where CD4+ and CD8+ sequences were merged in silico. Clonal expansion was defined as a frequency increase of at least 2-fold after treatment compared with C1D1, and clones undetected at baseline were assigned a pseudocount of 0.5. Clones with 0 or 1 copy at C1D1 were defined as singleton clones, while clones with 2 or more copies were defined as non-singleton clones. Clones expanded in unsorted samples were assigned a CD4+, CD8+ or unknown annotation through matching of protein sequences in sorted samples from the same patient. Diversity changes from C1D1 to C4D1 were tested in paired samples using Wilcoxon tests. In its TCRdb copy, this immuneACCESS table keeps in-frame sequences only and misses some clones. Where compared with another copy, unresolved V genes explain less than half of these, and the others have no known cause. That table gives V, J and clone size, and the DNA gave D and trimming. Here the sample has more than 40,000 clones; 65% to 80% occur a single time. The ten largest clonotypes hold about a fifth of the sample.

What this sample's time point label stands for: cycle 1 day 1 (C1D1), immediately before nivolumab initiation. Relapse after autologous stem cell transplantation had occurred in all trial patients, and cohorts A, B and C were distinguished by prior brentuximab vedotin exposure. A total of approximately 51 patients with relapsed/refractory classical Hodgkin lymphoma made up the trial cohort, and each patient's best overall response was complete response, partial response or progressive disease. Single-agent nivolumab was administered to trial patients in the multi-cohort phase II CheckMate 205 trial. An independent review committee assessed best overall response using the 2007 International Working Group response criteria. Trial PBMCs were obtained immediately prior to nivolumab initiation (C1D1) and on therapy at cycle 2 day 1 and cycle 4 day 1. Peripheral blood was collected in 8 mL Vacutainer Cell Preparation Tubes, from which PBMCs were isolated by centrifugation and then cryopreserved.

The specimen comprised peripheral blood mononuclear cells (PBMCs), sampled at baseline. This TCR derives from a human donor with classical Hodgkin lymphoma. The chain is assembled from TRBV6-5 and TRBJ2-5, with 9 middle bases fitting TRBD1. In nucleotide form, the sequence is TGTGCCAGCAGTCCGGGACAGGGCCTCCAAGAGACCCAGTACTTC. Its coded protein is CASSPGQGLQETQYF.